The entry below describes one T cell receptor beta chain. Measured with immunoSEQ multiplex PCR; TCRdb has only the in-frame clones, and not every one. The data show millions of clones, about 95% seen once. The CDR3 is made up of 16 amino acids. V was pared by 4 bases and J by 0 bases, with 13 bases between. The germline gives CDR1 SGHTA, CDR2 FQGNSA. The data derive from a study of shared clonotypes between healthy human individuals. The naive CD8 population came from CD45RO-negative cells selected for CCR7, without terminally differentiated effector memory CD45RA+ cells. This receptor was taken from a man aged 18 to 35 in good health. The material sequenced was naive CD8+ T cells sorted from blood. The chain recombines TRBV7-2 with TRBJ2-1; no firm D call. DNA of the CDR3: TGTGCCAGCAGCTCTTTCCCCCTGAGCTCCTACAATGAGCAGTTCTTC. Protein: CASSSFPLSSYNEQFF.